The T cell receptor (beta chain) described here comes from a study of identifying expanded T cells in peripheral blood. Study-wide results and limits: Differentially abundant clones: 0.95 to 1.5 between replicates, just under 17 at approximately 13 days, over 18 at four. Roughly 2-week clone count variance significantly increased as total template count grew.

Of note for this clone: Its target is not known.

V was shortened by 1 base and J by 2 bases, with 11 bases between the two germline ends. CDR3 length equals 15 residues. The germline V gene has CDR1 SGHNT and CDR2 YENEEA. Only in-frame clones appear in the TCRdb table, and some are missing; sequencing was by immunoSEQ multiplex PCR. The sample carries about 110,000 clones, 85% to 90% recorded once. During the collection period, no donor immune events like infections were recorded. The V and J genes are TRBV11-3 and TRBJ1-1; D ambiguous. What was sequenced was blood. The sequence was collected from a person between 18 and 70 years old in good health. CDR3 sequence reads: CASSLVDFPNTEAFF. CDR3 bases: TGTGCCAGCAGCTTAGTCGACTTCCCCAACACTGAAGCTTTCTTT.